This T cell receptor beta chain comes out of a study of blood T cell repertoires in COVID-19. Study in general: From T cells, B-cell-depleted T cells, or PBMCs came the material, which was cDNA or gDNA.

Recruited during active infection, patients (from Seattle) were subsequently followed longitudinally. The CDR3 runs to 16 residues. CDR1 and CDR2 (germline): WNHNN, SYGVQD (reference sequence). Trimming left V 0 bases short and J 0 bases short, with 10 bases between. Per the original methods: Estimates of nucleated cell counts were drawn from the amplification of reference gene primers. Generated by immunoSEQ multiplex PCR, the TCRdb table keeps only in-frame clones and is missing some. The D gene and trimming were derived from the DNA, and the V and J assignments and clone size from that table. The sample holds roughly 440,000 clones, approximately 90% seen once.

The chain joins TRBV10-1 to TRBJ2-3, with a possible D match to TRBD2 (5 bases). The clonotype was recovered from a woman aged 45-65 years with COVID-19, enrolled during active disease. The source material was peripheral blood. The CDR3 DNA sequence: TGCGCCAGCAGTGAGTCCGTAGCGACTAGCACAGATACGCAGTATTTT. Translating it yields CASSESVATSTDTQYF.